This TCR beta chain originates from a study of blood T cell repertoires in COVID-19. Looking at the study overall: The origin of the acute and convalescent COVID-19 samples was the United States, Italy and Spain. In each case, the material was cDNA or gDNA derived from T cells, B-cell-depleted T cells, or PBMCs.

In the source study's methods: Reference gene primer amplification gave estimated nucleated cell counts. The protocol was immunoSEQ multiplex PCR, while the TCRdb copy is restricted to in-frame clones and leaves out a portion. V, J and clone size derive from that table, while D and trimming were established from the DNA sequence. The profile shows about 150,000 clones, 80% to 90% of them singletons. Germline-derived CDR1 and CDR2 are SEHNR and FQNEAQ (reference sequence). Trimming took off 4 bases at V and 3 bases at J, with 13 bases between the two ends. The CDR3 consists of 15 residues. This clone is a singleton in its sample.

V and J are TRBV7-9 and TRBJ2-1; weak D call: TRBD2 (5 bases). The clonotype was recovered from a woman aged 40 to 55 with acute or convalescent COVID-19. Sample: peripheral blood. The CDR3 DNA sequence: TGTGCCAGCAGCTCCGGGTCTGGGAGCTACAATGAGCAGTTCTTC. Translated, it gives CASSSGSGSYNEQFF.